The subject of this entry is one T cell receptor (beta chain). This sample was taken from a study of T cells in Graves' hyperthyroidism and ophthalmopathy. Stable hyperthyroidism: no ophthalmopathy progression over 18 months of follow-up. Researchers took RNA transcripts and amplified the TCR beta CDR3 regions from them. HTBI primers were used for first-round RT-PCR of the TCR CDR3. TCRdb re-analysed the multiplex PCR reads in MiXCR, keeping a single row per CDR3 protein. This sample has roughly 700,000 distinct CDR3 sequences, with 17% found just once. The germline CDR1 and CDR2 sequences are GTSNPN and SVGIG (reference sequence). This CDR3 contains 13 residues. With 4 bases clipped from V and 7 bases from J, the junction kept 5 bases outside the gene matches.

The chain joins TRBV30 to TRBJ2-1; 9 nucleotides match TRBD2. The origin of this receptor is a man between 45 and 60 years old with Graves' hyperthyroidism. Sequenced input: blood. CDR3: CAWTSGTSNEQFF. The CDR3, as DNA: TGTGCCTGGACTAGCGGGACGTCAAATGAGCAGTTCTTC.